These 9 T cell receptor beta chains were all obtained from the same sample, sequenced in a study of blood T cell repertoires in COVID-19 (dated by TCRdb to 2019 to 2021). Receptor amplification or capture employed the immunoSEQ multiplex PCR assay. TCRdb limited this immuneACCESS table to in-frame rearrangements with V and J called. A share of clones is missing; checked studies link under half to unresolved V genes, and the rest is unexplained. The table for this sample lists about 360,000 clones; 86% of them were counted only once. About 7.6% of the sample belongs to the ten largest clones. The specimen sequenced was peripheral blood. These receptors originate from an older woman with COVID-19, enrolled during active disease.

The V gene is TRBV5-1, the J gene TRBJ2-1, with 9 bases identical to TRBD1. Germline-derived CDR1 and CDR2 are SGHRS and YFSETQ. The J segment lost 4 bases and the V segment lost 5 bases, leaving 7 bases of the junction unmatched. This CDR3 comprises 15 residues. CDR3 sequence: CASSQADRGYNEQFF. As DNA, the CDR3 is TGCGCCAGCAGTCAAGCCGACAGGGGGTACAATGAGCAGTTCTTC.

V and J are TRBV27 and TRBJ1-2, with TRBD1 identical over 10 bases. CDR1 and CDR2 (germline): MNHEY, SMNVEV (reference sequence). Trimming at V came to 4 bases and at J to 7 bases, leaving 6 bases not matched to a gene. There are 14 residues in the CDR3. This CDR3 is CASSSLRTGGGYTF. The CDR3 nucleotides are TGTGCCAGCAGTTCCCTAAGGACAGGGGGTGGCTACACCTTC.

The chain is built from TRBV5-6 and TRBJ1-2; the match to TRBD1 covers 7 bases. This CDR3 has 13 residues. Germline CDR1 and CDR2: SGHDT and YYEEEE. Trimming at V came to 4 bases and at J to 2 bases, leaving 2 bases not matched to a gene. The CDR3: CASSMGQNYGYTF. The CDR3 DNA is TGTGCCAGCAGCATGGGACAGAACTATGGCTACACCTTC.

The rearrangement uses TRBV5-1 and TRBJ2-5, with D tentatively TRBD2 (6 bases). Germline V gene data show CDR1 as SGHRS and CDR2 as YFSETQ. The CDR3 spans 14 residues. Trimming stripped 4 bases from V and 1 base from J, with 11 bases between. The CDR3 nucleotides read TGCGCCAGCAGCCCCGCGCGGGGCCAAGAGACCCAGTACTTC. This translates into CASSPARGQETQYF. Complete variable domain (other parts from reference TRBV5-1 and TRBJ2-5): KAGVTQTPRYLIKTRGQQVTLSCSPISGHRSVSWYQQTPGQGLQFLFEYFSETQRNKGNFPGRFSGRQFSNSRSEMNVSTLELGDSALYLCASSPARGQETQYFGPGTRLLVL.

The chain recombines TRBV7-2 with TRBJ2-1; D not certain. V dropped 2 bases and J dropped 2 bases, with 10 bases sitting between them. The germline V gene has CDR1 SGHTA and CDR2 FQGNSA. The CDR3 spans 15 residues. The CDR3 DNA sequence: TGTGCCAGCAGCTTACCCGCAGGCCCCTACAATGAGCAGTTCTTC. Translating it yields CASSLPAGPYNEQFF.

The chain combines TRBV5-6 with TRBJ1-6; 7 bases line up with TRBD1. V lost 2 bases, J lost 9 bases, and 11 bases stayed unmatched. Germline V lookup: CDR1 SGHDT, CDR2 YYEEEE. CDR3 length: 16 residues. The CDR3 protein is CASSFVPEGARSPLHF. CDR3 coding DNA: TGTGCCAGCAGCTTCGTCCCCGAGGGGGCACGTTCACCCCTCCACTTT.

V gene TRBV19 combines with J gene TRBJ2-3; D gene uncertain. V was pared by 3 bases and J by 1 base, with 11 bases between. The germline V gene encodes CDR1 LNHDA and CDR2 SQIVND (reference sequence). This CDR3 is built from 15 residues. Written as DNA, the CDR3 is TGTGCCAGTAGTATTCGGTCTTCTGGCACAGATACGCAGTATTTT. This sequence encodes CASSIRSSGTDTQYF.

The V gene is TRBV20-1, the J gene TRBJ2-7, with unresolved D. Germline CDR1 is DFQATT and CDR2 is SNEGSKA (reference sequence). The CDR3 contains 14 residues. The V end was cut by 3 bases, the J end by 3 bases, with 15 bases between. Here the CDR3 reads CSASDKPPLYEQYF. The CDR3 coding sequence is TGCAGTGCTAGTGACAAGCCGCCGCTCTACGAGCAGTACTTC.

The chain combines TRBV7-8 with TRBJ2-5, with a tentative D call TRBD2 (5 bases). V was cut by 8 bases and J by 5 bases, with 24 bases left in between. CDR3 length equals 16 residues. Germline CDR1 is SGHVS and CDR2 is FQNEAQ. The CDR3 DNA is TGTGCCAGCCGCGGGCTAGGAACCGGTGTATTCGAGACCCAGTACTTC. It yields the protein CASRGLGTGVFETQYF. Looking up the rest from reference TRBV7-8 and TRBJ2-5 gives the full variable domain: GAGVSQSPRYKVAKRGQDVALRCDPISGHVSLFWYQQALGQGPEFLTYFQNEAQLDKSGLPSDRFFAERPEGSVSTLKIQRTQQEDSAVYLCASRGLGTGVFETQYFGPGTRLLVL.